Each of the 18 T cell receptor beta chains below was sequenced from the same sample in a study of cytomegalovirus exposure and HLA in healthy donors. The primer mix had 60 Vbeta and 13 Jbeta primers. Libraries were prepared by immunoSEQ multiplex PCR; TCRdb keeps only in-frame clonotypes and omits some of them. The sample lists 150,000 to 200,000 clones, more than 60% seen once, with approximately 1.3% in the top ten. The sequencing sample was made of PBMCs. The source is a young man in good health and CMV-seronegative.

A few counts support this clone. The rearrangement uses TRBV13 and TRBJ2-7; D not certain. Germline V gene data show CDR1 as PRHDT and CDR2 as FYEKMQ (reference sequence). V gave up 2 bases and J gave up 4 bases, with 6 bases separating them. This CDR3 is 12 amino acids long. CDR3 region: CASSLPGYEQYF. CDR3 sequence (DNA): TGTGCCAGCAGCTTACCCGGGTACGAGCAGTACTTC.

This clone showed up just once. The rearrangement joins TRBV4-3 to TRBJ1-2, with D hard to call. CDR1 LGHNA and CDR2 YSLEER come from the germline V gene. The CDR3 sequence is 17 residues long. V lost 0 bases to trimming and J lost 1 base, with 15 bases between them. CDR3 bases: TGCGCCAGCAGCCAAGATACGTACGTACCGCGTAACTATGGCTACACCTTC. The encoded protein is CASSQDTYVPRNYGYTF.

This chain links TRBV9 with TRBJ2-3; the D gene is possibly TRBD1 (7 bases). V was shortened by 1 base and J by 3 bases, with 9 bases between the two germline ends. The length of the CDR3 is 14 residues. In germline, CDR1 is SGDLS, CDR2 YYNGEE. The CDR3 DNA reads as TGTGCCAGCAGCGTACAGGGGGGTACAGATACGCAGTATTTT. It specifies CASSVQGGTDTQYF.

The gene calls are TRBV6-6 and TRBJ2-5, with a tentative D call TRBD2 (7 bases). This CDR3 is built from 15 residues. From germline, CDR1 is MNHNY and CDR2 SVGAGI (reference sequence). Trimming stripped 3 bases from V and 0 bases from J, with 11 bases between. CDR3 DNA: TGTGCCAGCAGTTATGGGCGGGGGCACCAAGAGACCCAGTACTTC. It codes for CASSYGRGHQETQYF.

The V gene is TRBV19, the J gene TRBJ2-5; 13 bases map to TRBD2. Germline assignment: CDR1 LNHDA and CDR2 SQIVND (reference sequence). The CDR3 is made up of 16 amino acids. The ends lost 4 bases at V and 4 bases at J; junction bases unmatched: 6. This CDR3 reads CASSRGLAGYGETQYF. The CDR3 region has the DNA TGTGCCAGTAGTAGGGGACTAGCGGGATATGGAGAGACCCAGTACTTC.

The V and J genes are TRBV5-4 and TRBJ2-3; 12 bases agree with TRBD2. Trimming removed 4 bases from V and 0 bases from J; junction bases left unmatched: 6. This CDR3 has 17 residues. Germline V gene sequence: CDR1 SGHNT, CDR2 YYREEE (reference sequence). The CDR3 here is CASSKGLAGHSTDTQYF. CDR3 DNA: TGTGCCAGCAGCAAGGGACTAGCGGGTCATAGCACAGATACGCAGTATTTT. Full variable domain (remainder filled in from reference TRBV5-4 and TRBJ2-3): ETGVTQSPTHLIKTRGQQVTLRCSSQSGHNTVSWYQQALGQGPQFIFQYYREEENGRGNFPPRFSGLQFPNYSSELNVNALELDDSALYLCASSKGLAGHSTDTQYFGPGTRLTVL.

The chain joins TRBV29-1 to TRBJ1-3; 7 bases map to TRBD2. The J call may be wrong; the DNA end is better matched by TRBJ2-2. The CDR3 spans 12 residues. Per germline, CDR1 SQVTM and CDR2 ANQGSEA. The CDR3: CSAWGGTGELFF. CDR3 DNA sequence: TGCAGCGCCTGGGGGGGAACCGGGGAGCTGTTTTTT.

This CDR3 is CASSFIQGAMRNTEAFF. The CDR3 nucleotides are TGCGCCAGCAGCTTCATCCAGGGGGCGATGAGGAACACTGAAGCTTTCTTT. This sequence joins TRBV5-1 and TRBJ1-1; TRBD1 matches 8 bases. CDR3 size: 17 residues. V lost 2 bases, J lost 1 base, and 10 bases stayed unmatched. CDR1 and CDR2 from the germline V gene are SGHRS and YFSETQ.

V is TRBV19 and J is TRBJ1-1; D might be TRBD1 (5 bases). Germline lookup yields CDR1 LNHDA and CDR2 SQIVND (reference sequence). V lost 1 base and J 4 bases, leaving 10 bases between the germline ends. This CDR3 is 14 amino acids long. In DNA, the CDR3 is TGTGCCAGTAGTATAGTTTTTAGGGGCACTGAAGCTTTCTTT. This sequence encodes CASSIVFRGTEAFF. The full variable domain, rest sourced from reference TRBV19 and TRBJ1-1, is DGGITQSPKYLFRKEGQNVTLSCEQNLNHDAMYWYRQDPGQGLRLIYYSQIVNDFQKGDIAEGYSVSREKKESFPLTVTSAQKNPTAFYLCASSIVFRGTEAFFGQGTRLTVV.

This chain connects TRBV2 to TRBJ1-1; 7 nucleotides align to TRBD1. V lost 10 bases and J lost 6; bases outside the gene matches: 8. CDR1 SNHLY and CDR2 FYNNEI come from the germline V gene. The CDR3 is 12 amino acids. The CDR3 sequence: CAIGTVRAEAFF. DNA for the CDR3: TGTGCCATAGGGACAGTACGGGCTGAAGCTTTCTTT.

V gene TRBV7-2 combines with J gene TRBJ1-4; D call uncertain. The length of the CDR3 is 13 residues. CDR1 SGHTA and CDR2 FQGNSA come from the germline V gene. V was pared by 0 bases and J by 11 bases, with 10 bases between. In DNA, the CDR3 is TGTGCCAGCAGCTTAGCGGAGAGGATGAAACTGTTTTTT. Protein product: CASSLAERMKLFF.

The chain uses TRBV6-5 and TRBJ2-3; 8 bases agree with TRBD1. Trimming took 0 bases from V and 1 from J; bases not matched to a gene: 0. The length of the CDR3 is 15 residues. Germline assignment: CDR1 MNHEY and CDR2 SVGAGI. The CDR3 loop is CASSYSQGGTDTQYF. As DNA, the CDR3 is TGTGCCAGCAGTTACTCACAGGGGGGCACAGATACGCAGTATTTT.

The chain joins TRBV6-1 to TRBJ2-7, with 9 bases matching TRBD1. J was trimmed by 5 bases and V by 0 bases; bases with no gene match: 14. Germline V gene sequence: CDR1 MNHNS, CDR2 SASEGT. CDR3 length: 18 amino acids. CDR3 sequence reads: CASSEAPPHGTGFHEQYF. CDR3 sequence (DNA): TGTGCCAGCAGTGAAGCGCCTCCCCATGGGACAGGGTTCCACGAGCAGTACTTC.

V usage is TRBV11-3 and J usage is TRBJ2-1, with 9 positions matching TRBD2. The germline V gene encodes CDR1 SGHNT and CDR2 YENEEA. The junction had 17 bases not matched to a gene; V was cut back by 4 bases and J by 7 bases. This CDR3 is built from 18 residues. In DNA, the CDR3 is TGTGCCAGCAGCTCCCGACTGGGGTCTAGCGGGATGGCGAATGAGCAGTTCTTC. This encodes CASSSRLGSSGMANEQFF.

The V and J genes are TRBV27 and TRBJ1-6, with D hard to call. Deletions cut 5 bases from V and 2 bases from J, with 13 bases between. This CDR3 has 16 residues. Per the germline V gene, CDR1 is MNHEY and CDR2 is SMNVEV (reference sequence). For the CDR3, the DNA is TGTGCCAGCAGTCCATTTGCGGGTACCTATAATTCACCCCTCCACTTT. Residues: CASSPFAGTYNSPLHF.

The chain employs TRBV4-3 and TRBJ2-3; 12 bases agree with TRBD2. The ends lost 4 bases at V and 3 bases at J; junction bases unmatched: 8. The CDR3 covers 17 residues. The germline V gene encodes CDR1 LGHNA and CDR2 YSLEER. CDR3 in amino acids: CASSLQSLAGGTDTQYF. The CDR3 nucleotides read TGCGCCAGCAGCCTACAGTCACTAGCGGGGGGTACAGATACGCAGTATTTT.

This clone was recorded a few times. Written as DNA, the CDR3 is TGCGCCAGCAGCCAAGAATCCGCTAGCGGGAGGTCCTACGAGCAGTACTTC. This translates into CASSQESASGRSYEQYF. The gene calls are TRBV4-3 and TRBJ2-7, with 11 positions matching TRBD2. V was clipped by 0 bases and J by 1 base; unmatched bases: 5. The CDR3 sequence is 17 residues long. The germline gives CDR1 LGHNA, CDR2 YSLEER.

V is TRBV7-2 and J is TRBJ2-7; TRBD1 aligns across 7 bases. This CDR3 comprises 16 residues. V gave up 6 bases and J gave up 2 bases; unmatched junction bases: 13. Germline assignment: CDR1 SGHTA and CDR2 FQGNSA. The CDR3 spells CASSQRGRARTYEQYF. The CDR3 bases are TGTGCCAGCAGTCAGAGGGGGCGGGCTCGGACCTACGAGCAGTACTTC.